These 26 T cell receptor beta chains originate from one sample sequenced in a study of control samples from healthy donors and cancer patients. Sequencing was performed with immunoSEQ multiplex PCR; in TCRdb, only in-frame clones are kept and a portion is missing. The table includes over 150,000 clones, around nine tenths detected once. The material sequenced was blood. The receptors were sampled from a man aged 25 to 40 in good health.

The chain employs TRBV6-4 and TRBJ2-7; no clear D. The V gene lost 10 bases and the J gene lost 6 bases, with 10 bases spanning the gap. This CDR3 spans 10 amino acids. Germline V gene sequence: CDR1 MRHNA, CDR2 SNTAGT. Here the CDR3 DNA reads TGTGCCACCAACGAGGCCGAGCAGTACTTC. It is translated as CATNEAEQYF.

The table lists this clone with a count of one. The chain links TRBV10-1 to TRBJ2-7; D is ambiguous. Germline CDR1 is WNHNN and CDR2 is SYGVQD (reference sequence). The germline V and J ends were trimmed by 7 bases and 2 bases, with 15 bases remaining between them. CDR3 size: 14 residues. CDR3 loop: CASTLGAYTYEQYF. For the CDR3, the DNA is TGCGCCAGCACTCTTGGTGCTTACACCTACGAGCAGTACTTC.

This rearrangement joins TRBV13 to TRBJ2-7, with D uncertain. CDR3 length: 14 residues. Germline assignment: CDR1 PRHDT and CDR2 FYEKMQ (reference sequence). V gave up 2 bases and J gave up 2 bases, with 10 bases separating them. CDR3 sequence: CASSLLAVPYEQYF. CDR3 nucleotides: TGTGCCAGCAGCTTACTGGCTGTTCCCTACGAGCAGTACTTC.

The rearrangement joins TRBV20-1 to TRBJ1-2, with no clear D. Trimming took off 3 bases at V and 6 bases at J, with 8 bases between the two ends. This CDR3 has 11 residues. Per the germline V gene, CDR1 is DFQATT and CDR2 is SNEGSKA (reference sequence). CDR3 in DNA: TGCAGTGCTAGCGGGGAGAATGGCTACACCTTC. As protein: CSASGENGYTF.

CDR3 coding DNA: TGTGCCAGCAGCTTCGGACAGGGCGGTTACGAGCAGTACTTC. Amino acid sequence: CASSFGQGGYEQYF. The chain has TRBV5-6 and TRBJ2-7; 8 nucleotides align to TRBD1. CDR3 length equals 14 residues. Germline CDR1 is SGHDT and CDR2 is YYEEEE. The junction had 5 bases not matched to a gene; V was cut back by 2 bases and J by 4 bases.

A word on this clone: Within the sample, other DNA sequences also encode this same CDR3. The rearrangement uses TRBV10-3 and TRBJ2-7, with TRBD2 matching over 7 bases. The V and J ends lost 10 bases and 2 bases, in that order; junction bases with no gene match: 5. The CDR3 runs 12 residues. CDR1 and CDR2 from the germline V gene are ENHRY and SYGVKD. CDR3: CATLGGAYEQYF. The CDR3 nucleotides read TGTGCCACCCTGGGGGGGGCCTACGAGCAGTACTTC.

The chain is built from TRBV12-1 and TRBJ2-1; the table names TRBD2, a call not compared with the DNA. TRBV12-1 is recorded as a pseudogene. The CDR3 contains 16 residues. For the CDR3, the DNA is TGTGCCAGCAGCTTTCCCACTAGCGGACCATACAATGAGCAGTTCTTC. It yields the protein CASSFPTSGPYNEQFF.

The chain recombines TRBV9 with TRBJ2-1; D is unresolved. V was pared by 0 bases and J by 7 bases, with 11 bases between. The CDR3 runs to 14 residues. Germline V lookup: CDR1 SGDLS, CDR2 YYNGEE. The CDR3: CASSVEFPENEQFF. CDR3 coding DNA: TGTGCCAGCAGCGTAGAATTCCCAGAAAATGAGCAGTTCTTC.

This chain uses TRBV29-1 with TRBJ1-1, with D unresolved. The CDR3 consists of 12 residues. Deletions cut 1 base from V and 7 bases from J, with 10 bases between. CDR1 is SQVTM, CDR2 ANQGSEA, per germline. In nucleotides, the CDR3 is TGCAGCGTTGAAGGCACGGAGCATGAAGCTTTCTTT. Translation: CSVEGTEHEAFF.

In this sample, this clone turned up once. The rearrangement joins TRBV11-2 to TRBJ1-2, with D possibly matching TRBD1 (6 bases). This CDR3 has 13 residues. V was shortened by 1 base and J by 7 bases, with 10 bases between the two germline ends. In germline, CDR1 is SGHAT, CDR2 FQNNGV. DNA of the CDR3: TGTGCCAGCAGCTTAGTTTTGGGGGCTGGCTACACCTTC. Amino acid sequence: CASSLVLGAGYTF.

V and J are TRBV7-9 and TRBJ1-4; the D gene is possibly TRBD1 (5 bases). The germline V gene encodes CDR1 SEHNR and CDR2 FQNEAQ (reference sequence). The ends were cut back, 4 bases at V and 4 bases at J, with 16 bases in the middle. There are 16 residues in the CDR3. Here the CDR3 reads CASSSLRVLGNEKLFF. The DNA for the CDR3 is TGTGCCAGCAGCTCACTCAGGGTTCTGGGTAATGAAAAACTGTTTTTT. Variable domain in full (rest from reference TRBV7-9 and TRBJ1-4): DTGVSQNPRHKITKRGQNVTFRCDPISEHNRLYWYRQTLGQGPEFLTYFQNEAQLEKSRLLSDRFSAERPKGSFSTLEIQRTEQGDSAMYLCASSSLRVLGNEKLFFGSGTQLSVL.

The chain carries TRBV6-6 and TRBJ2-3, with D uncertain. Trimming took 5 bases from V and 6 from J, leaving 18 bases between them. The CDR3 length is 15 residues. In germline, CDR1 is MNHNY, CDR2 SVGAGI (reference sequence). The CDR3 spells CASSLTEDRPDTQYF. The CDR3 DNA follows: TGTGCCAGCAGTCTAACAGAGGACCGGCCGGATACGCAGTATTTT.

The rearrangement uses TRBV6-5 and TRBJ2-5; 7 bases fit TRBD1. V lost 4 bases to trimming and J lost 4 bases; unmatched junction nucleotides: 6. The CDR3 sequence is 14 residues long. Germline CDR1 and CDR2: MNHEY and SVGAGI. Written as DNA, the CDR3 is TGTGCCAGCAGTTCCCGACAGGGACGAGAGACCCAGTACTTC. The encoded protein is CASSSRQGRETQYF.

This chain joins TRBV27 and TRBJ2-3; TRBD2 matches at 8 bases. Looked up from germline, CDR1 is MNHEY and CDR2 is SMNVEV (reference sequence). J was trimmed by 3 bases and V by 2 bases; bases with no gene match: 7. The CDR3 spans 16 residues. The CDR3 spells CASSLGPGLGTDTQYF. CDR3 coding DNA: TGTGCCAGCAGTTTAGGACCGGGACTAGGGACAGATACGCAGTATTTT.

CDR3 sequence: CASSLERGIAANEQFF. The CDR3 DNA follows: TGCGCCAGCAGCTTGGAGCGGGGCATAGCAGCCAATGAGCAGTTCTTC. The rearrangement links TRBV5-1 to TRBJ2-1, with 7 bases that match TRBD2. Unmatched junction bases numbered 9, after V lost 0 bases and J lost 6 bases. The CDR3 spans 16 residues. Germline CDR1 is SGHRS and CDR2 is YFSETQ.

This clone was observed once. CDR3 DNA: TGTGCCGGGGGACTAGCGGGGAGCTCTGGGGCCAACGTCCTGACTTTC. Translated, it gives CAGGLAGSSGANVLTF. The V gene is TRBV30, the J gene TRBJ2-6, with 13 positions matching TRBD2. The CDR3 has 16 amino acids. The germline gives CDR1 GTSNPN, CDR2 SVGIG (reference sequence). V was pared by 8 bases and J by 0 bases, with 4 bases of the junction left unmatched. The full variable domain, in which reference TRBV30 and TRBJ2-6 provide the parts outside the CDR3, is SQTIHQWPATLVQPVGSPLSLECTVEGTSNPNLYWYRQAAGRGLQLLFYSVGIGQISSEVPQNLSASRPQDRQFILSSKKLLLSDSGFYLCAGGLAGSSGANVLTFGAGSRLTVL.

The V gene is TRBV7-8, the J gene TRBJ2-1; D is uncertain. Germline lookup yields CDR1 SGHVS and CDR2 FQNEAQ. The CDR3 has 14 residues. The ends were cut back, 5 bases at V and 3 bases at J, with 11 bases in the middle. The CDR3 spells CASSSSWSYNEQFF. The DNA for the CDR3 is TGTGCCAGCAGCAGCTCGTGGAGCTACAATGAGCAGTTCTTC.

V and J are TRBV7-9 and TRBJ2-7, with D unresolved. Germline CDR1 and CDR2: SEHNR and FQNEAQ (reference sequence). Trimming cost V 3 bases and J 5 bases, with 11 bases left between them. The CDR3 spans 13 residues. CDR3 residues: CASSFSSTHEQYF. DNA of the CDR3: TGTGCCAGCAGCTTTTCATCCACCCACGAGCAGTACTTC.

The chain carries TRBV7-2 and TRBJ2-1, with 14 nucleotides matching TRBD2. Germline assignment: CDR1 SGHTA and CDR2 FQGNSA. Trimming cost V 5 bases and J 9 bases; bases outside gene matches: 6. The CDR3 consists of 15 residues. The CDR3 DNA sequence: TGTGCCAGCAGCCTCCGACTAGCGGGGGGGCGTGAGCAGTTCTTC. This encodes CASSLRLAGGREQFF.

The chain has TRBV27 and TRBJ1-4, with unresolved D. The germline V gene has CDR1 MNHEY and CDR2 SMNVEV (reference sequence). CDR3 length: 14 residues. Trimming took off 2 bases at V and 8 bases at J, with 12 bases between the two ends. This CDR3 is CASSLGGVGEKLFF. CDR3 in DNA: TGTGCCAGCAGTTTAGGTGGCGTAGGGGAAAAACTGTTTTTT.

This chain uses TRBV7-9 with TRBJ1-4; no clear D. The V and J ends lost 7 bases and 4 bases respectively, with 10 bases between them. This CDR3 contains 13 residues. The germline V gene has CDR1 SEHNR and CDR2 FQNEAQ (reference sequence). DNA of the CDR3: TGTGCCAGCACTAGCGCCTTTAATGAAAAACTGTTTTTT. Translating it yields CASTSAFNEKLFF.

This chain links TRBV6-2 or TRBV6-3 with TRBJ1-2, with D possibly matching TRBD1 (6 bases). Germline V CDR1 and CDR2: MNHEY, SVGEGT. V lost 6 bases to trimming and J lost 0 bases, with 20 bases between them. CDR3 length: 17 residues. The CDR3 nucleotides are TGTGCCAGCAGCCCTCTCTCGCAGGGGCAGACTAACTATGGCTACACCTTC. As protein: CASSPLSQGQTNYGYTF.

The rearrangement uses TRBV4-3 and TRBJ1-1, with D uncertain. The length of the CDR3 is 15 residues. Germline V gene data show CDR1 as LGHNA and CDR2 as YSLEER. V was shortened by 0 bases and J by 1 base, with 9 bases between the two germline ends. The DNA of the CDR3 is TGCGCCAGCAGCCAAGATGCGACGGGGAACACTGAAGCTTTCTTT. Translated, it gives CASSQDATGNTEAFF.

The V call is TRBV6-6, the J call TRBJ2-7; TRBD2 might be the D (5 bases). Germline CDR1 and CDR2: MNHNY and SVGAGI (reference sequence). Trimming removed 2 bases from V and 0 bases from J, with 8 bases in between. The CDR3 has 14 residues. This CDR3 is CASSYRDSSYEQYF. CDR3 coding DNA: TGTGCCAGCAGTTACCGGGATTCCTCCTACGAGCAGTACTTC.

The V and J genes are TRBV29-1 and TRBJ1-2, with D hard to call. Germline V gene sequence: CDR1 SQVTM, CDR2 ANQGSEA. The CDR3 is 13 amino acids. Between the trimmed V and J ends, which lost 5 bases and 2 bases, there was a span of 12 bases. This CDR3 is CSVRSPANYGYTF. DNA for the CDR3: TGCAGCGTTCGGAGTCCGGCGAACTATGGCTACACCTTC.

As for this clone: In the same sample, other DNA sequences code for this CDR3. The gene calls are TRBV7-2 and TRBJ1-2; no reliable D call. V lost 5 bases, J lost 2 bases, and 9 bases lay in between. Per the germline V gene, CDR1 is SGHTA and CDR2 is FQGNSA. CDR3 length: 13 residues. The CDR3 loop is CASSPDRNYGYTF. Here the CDR3 DNA reads TGTGCCAGCAGCCCTGATAGGAACTATGGCTACACCTTC.